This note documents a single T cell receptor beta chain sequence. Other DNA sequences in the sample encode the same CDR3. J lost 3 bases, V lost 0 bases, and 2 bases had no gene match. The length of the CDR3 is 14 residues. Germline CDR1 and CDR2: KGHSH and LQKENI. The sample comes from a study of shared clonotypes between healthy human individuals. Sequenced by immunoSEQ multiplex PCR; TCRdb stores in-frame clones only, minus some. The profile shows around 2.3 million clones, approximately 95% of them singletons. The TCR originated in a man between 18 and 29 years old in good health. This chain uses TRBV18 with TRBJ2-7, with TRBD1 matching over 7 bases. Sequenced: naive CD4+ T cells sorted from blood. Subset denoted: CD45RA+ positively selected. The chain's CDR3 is CASSPPNRGYEQYF. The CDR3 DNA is TGTGCCAGCTCACCACCGAACAGGGGCTACGAGCAGTACTTC. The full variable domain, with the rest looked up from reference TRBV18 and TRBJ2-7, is NAGVMQNPRHLVRRRGQEARLRCSPMKGHSHVYWYRQLPEEGLKFMVYLQKENIIDESGMPKERFSAEFPKEGPSILRIQQVVRGDSAAYFCASSPPNRGYEQYFGPGTRLTVT.